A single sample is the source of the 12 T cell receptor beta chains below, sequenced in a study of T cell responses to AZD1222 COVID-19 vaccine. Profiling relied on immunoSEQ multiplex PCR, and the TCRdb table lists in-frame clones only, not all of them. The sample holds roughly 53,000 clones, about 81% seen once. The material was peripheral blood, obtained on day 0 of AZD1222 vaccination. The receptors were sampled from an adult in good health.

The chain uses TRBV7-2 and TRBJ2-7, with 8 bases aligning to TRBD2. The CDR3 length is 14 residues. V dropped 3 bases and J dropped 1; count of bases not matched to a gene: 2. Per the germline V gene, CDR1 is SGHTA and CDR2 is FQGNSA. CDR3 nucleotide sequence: TGTGCCAGCAGCTTCGGGGGGGCGTCCTACGAGCAGTACTTC. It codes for CASSFGGASYEQYF.

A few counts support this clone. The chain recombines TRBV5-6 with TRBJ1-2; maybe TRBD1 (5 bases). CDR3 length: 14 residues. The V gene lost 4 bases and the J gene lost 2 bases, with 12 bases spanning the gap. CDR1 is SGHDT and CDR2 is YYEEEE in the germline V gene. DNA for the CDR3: TGTGCCAGCAGCGATCTGACAGAGAACTATGGCTACACCTTC. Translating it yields CASSDLTENYGYTF.

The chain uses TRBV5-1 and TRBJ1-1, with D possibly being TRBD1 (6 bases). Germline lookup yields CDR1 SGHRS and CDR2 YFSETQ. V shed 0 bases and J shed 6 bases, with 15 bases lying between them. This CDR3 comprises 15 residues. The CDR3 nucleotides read TGCGCCAGCAGCTTGGACCCAGGGGCAATTCCTGAAGCTTTCTTT. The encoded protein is CASSLDPGAIPEAFF.

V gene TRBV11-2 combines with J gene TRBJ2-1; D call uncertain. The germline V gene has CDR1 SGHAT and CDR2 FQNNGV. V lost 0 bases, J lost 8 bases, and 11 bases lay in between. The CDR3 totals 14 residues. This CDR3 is CASSLDRVGYEQFF. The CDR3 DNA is TGTGCCAGCAGCTTAGATCGTGTGGGCTATGAGCAGTTCTTC.

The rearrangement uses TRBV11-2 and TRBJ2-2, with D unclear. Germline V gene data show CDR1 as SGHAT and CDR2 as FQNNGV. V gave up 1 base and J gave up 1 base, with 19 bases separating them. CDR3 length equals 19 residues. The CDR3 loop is CASSLALSPEFGNTGELFF. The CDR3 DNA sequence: TGTGCCAGCAGCTTAGCCCTTAGTCCGGAATTTGGGAACACCGGGGAGCTGTTTTTT.

CDR3 residues: CATQRGRGTDTQYF. In nucleotides, the CDR3 is TGTGCCACTCAAAGGGGTCGGGGCACAGATACGCAGTATTTT. The genes are TRBV11-1 and TRBJ2-3; D may be TRBD1 (5 bases). Germline V gene data show CDR1 as SGHAT and CDR2 as FQDESV (reference sequence). The CDR3 contains 14 residues. V was pared by 10 bases and J by 1 base, with 15 bases between.

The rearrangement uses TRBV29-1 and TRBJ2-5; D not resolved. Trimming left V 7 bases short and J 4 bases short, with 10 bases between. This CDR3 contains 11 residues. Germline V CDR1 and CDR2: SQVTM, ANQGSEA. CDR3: CSAWNGETQYF. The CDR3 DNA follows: TGCAGCGCCTGGAATGGAGAGACCCAGTACTTC.

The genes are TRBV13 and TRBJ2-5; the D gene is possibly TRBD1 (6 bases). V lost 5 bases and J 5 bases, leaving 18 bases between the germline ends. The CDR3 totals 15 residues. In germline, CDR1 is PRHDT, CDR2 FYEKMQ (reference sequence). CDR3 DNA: TGTGCCAGCAGCCTAACCTCGACAGGTGCGGAGACCCAGTACTTC. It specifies CASSLTSTGAETQYF.

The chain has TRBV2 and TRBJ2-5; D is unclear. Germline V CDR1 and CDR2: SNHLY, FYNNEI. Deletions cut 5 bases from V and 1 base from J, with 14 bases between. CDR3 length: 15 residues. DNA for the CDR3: TGTGCCAGCAGTCCACCCACAGCTTCCCAAGAGACCCAGTACTTC. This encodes CASSPPTASQETQYF.

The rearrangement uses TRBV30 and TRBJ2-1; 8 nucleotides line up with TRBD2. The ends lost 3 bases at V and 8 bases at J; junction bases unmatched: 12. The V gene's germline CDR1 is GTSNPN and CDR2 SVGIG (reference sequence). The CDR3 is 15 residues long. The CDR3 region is CAWRVGQREYHEQFF. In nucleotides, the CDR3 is TGTGCCTGGAGGGTGGGTCAGCGGGAGTACCATGAGCAGTTCTTC.

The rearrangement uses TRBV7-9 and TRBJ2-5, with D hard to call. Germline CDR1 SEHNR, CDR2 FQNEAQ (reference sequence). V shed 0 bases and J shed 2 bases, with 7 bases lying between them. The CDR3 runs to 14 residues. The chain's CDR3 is CASSLAGYQETQYF. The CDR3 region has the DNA TGTGCCAGCAGCTTAGCAGGGTATCAAGAGACCCAGTACTTC.

DNA of the CDR3: TGTGCCAGTCAACGACAGGGGGAGACCCAGTACTTC. Amino acid sequence: CASQRQGETQYF. This chain links TRBV19 with TRBJ2-5; 8 bases map to TRBD1. V lost 8 bases, J lost 5 bases, and 4 bases stayed unmatched. This CDR3 comprises 12 residues. CDR1 and CDR2 from the germline V gene are LNHDA and SQIVND (reference sequence).